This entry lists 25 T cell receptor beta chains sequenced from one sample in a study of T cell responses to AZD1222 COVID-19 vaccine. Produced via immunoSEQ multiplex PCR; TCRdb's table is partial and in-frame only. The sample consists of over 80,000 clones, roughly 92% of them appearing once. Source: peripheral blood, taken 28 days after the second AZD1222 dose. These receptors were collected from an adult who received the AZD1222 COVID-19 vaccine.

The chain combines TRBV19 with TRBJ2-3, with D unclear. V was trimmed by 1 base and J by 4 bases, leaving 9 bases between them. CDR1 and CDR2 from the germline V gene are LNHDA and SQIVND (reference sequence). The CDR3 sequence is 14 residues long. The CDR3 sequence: CASSIGLGADTQYF. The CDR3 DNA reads TGTGCCAGTAGTATAGGTCTAGGTGCAGATACGCAGTATTTT.

The CDR3: CSVDVVVNGGRFF. The CDR3 DNA follows: TGCAGCGTTGACGTTGTCGTCAACGGGGGGCGGTTCTTC. This sequence joins TRBV29-1 and TRBJ2-1; perhaps TRBD2 as D (7 bases). Looked up from germline, CDR1 is SQVTM and CDR2 is ANQGSEA. V gave up 3 bases and J gave up 15 bases, with 21 bases separating them. This CDR3 has 13 amino acids.

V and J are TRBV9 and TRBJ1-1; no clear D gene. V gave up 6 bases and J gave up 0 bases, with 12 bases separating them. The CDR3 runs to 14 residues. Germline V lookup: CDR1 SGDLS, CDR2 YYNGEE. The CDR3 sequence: CASNYGSLNTEAFF. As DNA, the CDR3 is TGTGCCAGCAACTACGGCAGCCTGAACACTGAAGCTTTCTTT.

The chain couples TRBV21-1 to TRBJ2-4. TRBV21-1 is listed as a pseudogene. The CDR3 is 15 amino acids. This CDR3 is CASSKESKGENIQYF. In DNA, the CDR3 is TGTGCCAGCAGCAAAGAAAGTAAAGGCGAAAACATTCAGTACTTC.

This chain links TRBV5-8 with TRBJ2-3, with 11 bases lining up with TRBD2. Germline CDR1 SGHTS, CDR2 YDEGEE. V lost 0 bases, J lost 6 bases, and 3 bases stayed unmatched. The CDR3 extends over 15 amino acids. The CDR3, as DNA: TGTGCCAGCAGCTTGGGACTAGCGGGAACTGATACGCAGTATTTT. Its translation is CASSLGLAGTDTQYF.

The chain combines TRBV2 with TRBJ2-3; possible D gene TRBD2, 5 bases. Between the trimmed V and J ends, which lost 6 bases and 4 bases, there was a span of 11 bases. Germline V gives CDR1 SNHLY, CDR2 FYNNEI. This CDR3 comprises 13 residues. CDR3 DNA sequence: TGTGCCAGCAGCGGGGTATTCCCAGATACGCAGTATTTT. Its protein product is CASSGVFPDTQYF.

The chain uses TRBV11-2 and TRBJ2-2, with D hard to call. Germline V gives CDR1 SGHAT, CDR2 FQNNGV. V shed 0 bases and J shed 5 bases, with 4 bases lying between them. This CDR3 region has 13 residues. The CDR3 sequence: CASSLERTGELFF. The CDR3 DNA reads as TGTGCCAGCAGCTTAGAGCGGACCGGGGAGCTGTTTTTT.

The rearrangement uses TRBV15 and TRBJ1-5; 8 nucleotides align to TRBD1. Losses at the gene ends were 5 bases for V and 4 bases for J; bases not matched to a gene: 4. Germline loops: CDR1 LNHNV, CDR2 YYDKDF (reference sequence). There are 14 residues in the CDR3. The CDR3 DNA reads TGTGCCACCAGCGGAGGACAGGGAAATCAGCCCCAGCATTTT. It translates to CATSGGQGNQPQHF.

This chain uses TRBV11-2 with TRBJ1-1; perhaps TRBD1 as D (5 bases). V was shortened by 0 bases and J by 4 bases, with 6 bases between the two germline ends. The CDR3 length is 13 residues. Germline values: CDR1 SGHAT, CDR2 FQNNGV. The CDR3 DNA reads TGTGCCAGCAGCTTAGAGGGGGTCACTGAAGCTTTCTTT. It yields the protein CASSLEGVTEAFF. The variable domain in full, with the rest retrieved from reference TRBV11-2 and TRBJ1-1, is EAGVAQSPRYKIIEKRQSVAFWCNPISGHATLYWYQQILGQGPKLLIQFQNNGVVDDSQLPKDRFSAERLKGVDSTLKIQPAKLEDSAVYLCASSLEGVTEAFFGQGTRLTVV.

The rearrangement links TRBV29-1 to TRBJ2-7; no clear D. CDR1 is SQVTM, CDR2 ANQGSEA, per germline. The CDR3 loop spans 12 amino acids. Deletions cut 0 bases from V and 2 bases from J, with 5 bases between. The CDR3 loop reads CSVEDRAYEQYF. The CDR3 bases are TGCAGCGTTGAAGACAGAGCCTACGAGCAGTACTTC.

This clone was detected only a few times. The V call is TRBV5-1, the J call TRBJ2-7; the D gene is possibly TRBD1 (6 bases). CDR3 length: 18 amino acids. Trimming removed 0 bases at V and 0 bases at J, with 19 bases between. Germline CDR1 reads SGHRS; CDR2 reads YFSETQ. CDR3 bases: TGCGCCAGCAGCTTGGGGTGGGATAGCAGGGGTTCCTCCTACGAGCAGTACTTC. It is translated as CASSLGWDSRGSSYEQYF.

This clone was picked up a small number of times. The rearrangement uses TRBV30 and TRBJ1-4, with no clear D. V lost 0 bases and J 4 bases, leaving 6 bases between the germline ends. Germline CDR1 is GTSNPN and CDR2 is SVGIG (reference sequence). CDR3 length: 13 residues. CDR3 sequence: CAWSVQVNEKLFF. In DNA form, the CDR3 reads TGTGCCTGGAGTGTTCAGGTTAATGAAAAACTGTTTTTT.

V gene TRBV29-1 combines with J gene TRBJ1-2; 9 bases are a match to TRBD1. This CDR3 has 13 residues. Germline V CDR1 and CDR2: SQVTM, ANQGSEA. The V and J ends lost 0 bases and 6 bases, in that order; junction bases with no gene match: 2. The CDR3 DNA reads TGCAGCGTTGAAGATCGGGACAGGGATGGCTACACCTTC. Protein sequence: CSVEDRDRDGYTF.

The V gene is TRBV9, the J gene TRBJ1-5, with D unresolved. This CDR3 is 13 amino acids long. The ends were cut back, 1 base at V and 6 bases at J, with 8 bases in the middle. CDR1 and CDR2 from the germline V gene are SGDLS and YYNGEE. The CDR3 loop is CASSVLLFQPQHF. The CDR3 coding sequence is TGTGCCAGCAGCGTACTCCTGTTTCAGCCCCAGCATTTT. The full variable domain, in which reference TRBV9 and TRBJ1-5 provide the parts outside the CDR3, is DSGVTQTPKHLITATGQRVTLRCSPRSGDLSVYWYQQSLDQGLQFLIQYYNGEERAKGNILERFSAQQFPDLHSELNLSSLELGDSALYFCASSVLLFQPQHFGDGTRLSIL.

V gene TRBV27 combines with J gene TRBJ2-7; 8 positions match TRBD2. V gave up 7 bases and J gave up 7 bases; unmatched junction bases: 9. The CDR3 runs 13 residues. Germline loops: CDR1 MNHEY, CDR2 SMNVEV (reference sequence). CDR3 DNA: TGTGCCAGCATGGGTAGCGGGATCCGGGAGCAGTACTTC. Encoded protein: CASMGSGIREQYF.

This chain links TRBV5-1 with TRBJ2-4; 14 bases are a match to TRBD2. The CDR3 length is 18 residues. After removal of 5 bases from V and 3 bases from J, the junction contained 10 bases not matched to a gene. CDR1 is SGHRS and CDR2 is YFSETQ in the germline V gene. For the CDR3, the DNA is TGCGCCAGCAGTTCGGGACTAGCGGGAGTGTGGGTCAAAAACATTCAGTACTTC. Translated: CASSSGLAGVWVKNIQYF.

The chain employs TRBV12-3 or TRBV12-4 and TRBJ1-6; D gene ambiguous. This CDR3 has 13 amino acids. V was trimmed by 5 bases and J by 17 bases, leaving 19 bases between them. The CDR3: CASSIYRAATFHF. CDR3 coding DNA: TGTGCCAGCAGTATTTACCGGGCCGCGACCTTCCACTTT.

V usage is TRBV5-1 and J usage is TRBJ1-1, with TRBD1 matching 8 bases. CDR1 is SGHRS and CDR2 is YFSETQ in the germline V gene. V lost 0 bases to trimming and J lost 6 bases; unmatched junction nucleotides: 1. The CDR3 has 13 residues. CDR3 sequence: CASSLAGGAEAFF. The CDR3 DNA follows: TGCGCCAGCAGCTTGGCAGGGGGCGCTGAAGCTTTCTTT.

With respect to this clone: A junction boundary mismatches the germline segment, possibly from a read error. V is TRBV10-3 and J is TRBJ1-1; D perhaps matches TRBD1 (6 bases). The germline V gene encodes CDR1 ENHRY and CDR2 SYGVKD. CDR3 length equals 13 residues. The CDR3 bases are TGTGCCATCAGGGAGTACAGGGCGCCTGAAGCTTTCTTT. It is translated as CAIREYRAPEAFF.

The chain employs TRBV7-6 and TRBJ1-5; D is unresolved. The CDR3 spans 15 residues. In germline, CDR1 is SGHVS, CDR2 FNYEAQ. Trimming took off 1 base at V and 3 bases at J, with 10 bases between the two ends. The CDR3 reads CASSLGWGFNQPQHF. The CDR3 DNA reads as TGTGCCAGCAGCTTAGGGTGGGGATTCAATCAGCCCCAGCATTTT.

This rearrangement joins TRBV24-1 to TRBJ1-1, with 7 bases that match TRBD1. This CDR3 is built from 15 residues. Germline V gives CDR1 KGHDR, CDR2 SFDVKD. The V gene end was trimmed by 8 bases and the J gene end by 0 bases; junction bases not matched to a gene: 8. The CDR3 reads CATTGQQLMNTEAFF. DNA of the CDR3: TGTGCCACCACGGGACAGCAGCTTATGAACACTGAAGCTTTCTTT.

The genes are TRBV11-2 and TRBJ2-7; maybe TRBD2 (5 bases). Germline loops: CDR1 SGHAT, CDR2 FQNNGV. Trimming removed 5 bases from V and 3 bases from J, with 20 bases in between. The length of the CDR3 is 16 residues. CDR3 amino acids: CASSPHLAQDVYEQYF. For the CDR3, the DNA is TGTGCCAGCAGCCCCCACCTAGCCCAGGACGTCTACGAGCAGTACTTC.

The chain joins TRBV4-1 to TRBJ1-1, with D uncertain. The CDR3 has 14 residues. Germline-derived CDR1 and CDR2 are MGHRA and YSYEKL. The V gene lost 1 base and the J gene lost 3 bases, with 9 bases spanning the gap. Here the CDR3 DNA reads TGCGCCAGCAGCCAAGCAGTAGGGTACACTGAAGCTTTCTTT. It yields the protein CASSQAVGYTEAFF.

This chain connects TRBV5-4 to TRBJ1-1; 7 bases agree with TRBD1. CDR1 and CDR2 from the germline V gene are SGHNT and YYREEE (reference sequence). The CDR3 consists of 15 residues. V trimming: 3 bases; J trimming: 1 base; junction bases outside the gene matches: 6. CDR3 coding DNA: TGTGCCAGCAGCTCCCCAAGGGACAGGAACACTGAAGCTTTCTTT. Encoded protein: CASSSPRDRNTEAFF.

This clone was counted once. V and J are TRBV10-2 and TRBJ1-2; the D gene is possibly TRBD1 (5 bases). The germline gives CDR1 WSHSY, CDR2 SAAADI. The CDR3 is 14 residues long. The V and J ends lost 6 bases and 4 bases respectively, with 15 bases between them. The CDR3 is CASSEAQGSYGYTF. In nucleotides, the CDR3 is TGCGCCAGCAGCGAGGCCCAGGGTAGCTATGGCTACACCTTC.